This TCR beta chain is from a study of cytomegalovirus exposure and HLA in healthy donors. Study observations and caveats: Cytomegalovirus status, reportedly, was diagnosed with high specificity and sensitivity by the classifier.

Details on this clone: Its antigen is still unknown.

Vbeta (60) and Jbeta (13) primers were used in the PCR. Assay: immunoSEQ multiplex PCR; the TCRdb copy retains only in-frame clones and omits some. Its table lists about 48,000 clones. The V gene lost 4 bases and the J gene lost 2 bases, with 14 bases spanning the gap. Germline CDR1 is SGHRS and CDR2 is YFSETQ. The CDR3 loop spans 15 amino acids. Material for sequencing was PBMCs. This sequence joins TRBV5-1 and TRBJ2-3; maybe TRBD1 (6 bases). This clonotype was obtained from a middle-aged woman in good health and CMV-seronegative. CDR3 residues: CASSVTGHTTDTQYF. CDR3 bases: TGCGCCAGCAGCGTTACGGGACACACCACAGATACGCAGTATTTT.